The rows below give T cell receptor beta chains drawn from one sample of a study of radiotherapy plus CTLA-4 blockade in lung cancer. Only in-frame clones appear in the TCRdb table, and some are missing; sequencing was by immunoSEQ multiplex PCR. The table lists approximately 85,000 clones, approximately 83% of them singletons, with just over 14% in the top ten. Material: peripheral blood, obtained from a patient treated with radiotherapy plus ipilimumab. These receptor sequences come from a human donor with non-small cell lung cancer that progressed on radiotherapy plus ipilimumab. Both conserved end residues are part of each CDR3. D genes are given only for firm matches. Size is stated for part of the rows, as once, few or many counts, or as a class when the clone is expanded.

cdr3_aa cdr3_nt j_call d_call v_call clone_size
CASSPGYQPQHF TGTGCCAGCAGCCCAGGGTATCAGCCCCAGCACTTT TRBJ1-5 - TRBV6-1 -
CASSDRTEAFF TGTGCCAGCAGTGATCGGACTGAAGCTTTCTTT TRBJ1-1 - TRBV2 -
CASRLSSGFQETQYF TGTGCCAGCAGGCTCTCTAGCGGTTTTCAAGAGACCCAGTACTTC TRBJ2-5 TRBD2 TRBV2 few
CASSYYYEQYF TGTGCCAGCAGCTATTACTACGAGCAGTACTTC TRBJ2-7 - TRBV11-3 -
CASRRQAQETQYF TGTGCCAGCAGAAGACAGGCTCAAGAGACCCAGTACTTC TRBJ2-5 - TRBV11-3 -
CATSRAQGGGRYEQYF TGTGCCACCAGCAGAGCTCAGGGTGGGGGAAGGTACGAGCAGTACTTC TRBJ2-7 - TRBV15 few
CASSLAVETQYF TGTGCCAGCAGCTTGGCCGTGGAGACCCAGTACTTC TRBJ2-5 - TRBV5-6 -
CASSYKGDLPGNTIYF TGTGCCAGCAGTTACAAAGGGGACCTCCCTGGAAACACCATATATTTT TRBJ1-3 - TRBV6-6 -
CASSGRGGSTDTQYF TGTGCCAGCAGCGGGCGGGGGGGCAGCACAGATACGCAGTATTTT TRBJ2-3 TRBD2 TRBV7-9 -
CASSTRGEGYSYEQYF TGTGCCAGCAGCACACGGGGGGAGGGATACTCCTACGAGCAGTACTTC TRBJ2-7 TRBD2 TRBV28 -
CASSSGLGTRTSSGANVLTF TGTGCCAGCAGCAGCGGCCTGGGCACTCGAACCAGCTCTGGGGCCAACGTCCTGACTTTC TRBJ2-6 - TRBV11-3 -
CASSQDKAGPAQETQYF TGTGCCAGCAGCCAAGATAAGGCGGGACCCGCCCAAGAGACCCAGTACTTC TRBJ2-5 - TRBV4-2 -
CASSLGTDASYTF TGTGCCAGCAGCTTGGGTACAGACGCCTCCTACACCTTC TRBJ1-2 - TRBV5-5 -
CATSREGGPYNEQFF TGTGCCACCAGCAGAGAGGGGGGGCCCTACAATGAGCAGTTCTTC TRBJ2-1 - TRBV15 once
CASSLRTSGSEGKNIQYF TGTGCCAGTAGCCTCCGGACTAGCGGGAGTGAAGGCAAAAACATTCAGTACTTC TRBJ2-4 TRBD2 TRBV19 -
CASSTRQGAVYNEQFF TGTGCCAGTAGTACGAGACAGGGGGCGGTCTACAATGAGCAGTTCTTC TRBJ2-1 TRBD1 TRBV19 -